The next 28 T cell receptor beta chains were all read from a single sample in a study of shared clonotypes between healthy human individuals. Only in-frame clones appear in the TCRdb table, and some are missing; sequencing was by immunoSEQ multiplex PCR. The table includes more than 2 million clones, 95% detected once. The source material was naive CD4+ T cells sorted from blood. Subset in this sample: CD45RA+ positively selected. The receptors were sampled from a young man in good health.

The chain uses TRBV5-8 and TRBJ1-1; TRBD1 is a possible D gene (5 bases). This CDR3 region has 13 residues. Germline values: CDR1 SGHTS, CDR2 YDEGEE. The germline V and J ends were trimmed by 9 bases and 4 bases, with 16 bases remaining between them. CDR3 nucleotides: TGTGCCACCTACGGGGGATGGGGCACTGAAGCTTTCTTT. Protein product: CATYGGWGTEAFF.

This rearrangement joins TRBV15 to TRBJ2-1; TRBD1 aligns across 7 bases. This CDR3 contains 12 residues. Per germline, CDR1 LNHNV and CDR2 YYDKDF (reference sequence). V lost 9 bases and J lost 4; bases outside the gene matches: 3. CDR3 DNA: TGTGCCACGAACAGGGGTTACAATGAGCAGTTCTTC. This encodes CATNRGYNEQFF.

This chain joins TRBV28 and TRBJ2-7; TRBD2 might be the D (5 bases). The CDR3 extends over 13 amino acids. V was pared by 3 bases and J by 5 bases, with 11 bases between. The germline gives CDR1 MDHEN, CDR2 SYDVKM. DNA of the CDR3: TGTGCCAGCAGTTTGGGGAGTGGGGACGAGCAGTACTTC. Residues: CASSLGSGDEQYF. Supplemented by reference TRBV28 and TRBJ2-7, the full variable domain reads DVKVTQSSRYLVKRTGEKVFLECVQDMDHENMFWYRQDPGLGLRLIYFSYDVKMKEKGDIPEGYSVSREKKERFSLILESASTNQTSMYLCASSLGSGDEQYFGPGTRLTVT.

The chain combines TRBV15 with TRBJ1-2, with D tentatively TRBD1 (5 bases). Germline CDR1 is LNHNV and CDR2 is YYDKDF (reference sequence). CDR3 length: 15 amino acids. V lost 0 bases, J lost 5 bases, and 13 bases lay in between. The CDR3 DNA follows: TGTGCCACCAGCAGAGACTCGAAGGGGCAATATGGCTACACCTTC. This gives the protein CATSRDSKGQYGYTF.

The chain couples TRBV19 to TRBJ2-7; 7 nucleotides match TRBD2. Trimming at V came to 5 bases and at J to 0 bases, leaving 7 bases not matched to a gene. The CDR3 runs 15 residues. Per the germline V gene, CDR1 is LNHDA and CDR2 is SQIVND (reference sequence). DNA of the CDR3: TGTGCCAGTAGTTCTATAGCGGGCCTCTCCTACGAGCAGTACTTC. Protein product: CASSSIAGLSYEQYF.

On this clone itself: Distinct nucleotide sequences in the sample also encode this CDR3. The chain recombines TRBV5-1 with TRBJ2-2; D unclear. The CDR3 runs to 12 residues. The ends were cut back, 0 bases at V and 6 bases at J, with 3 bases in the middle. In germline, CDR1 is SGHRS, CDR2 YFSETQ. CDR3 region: CASSLAAGELFF. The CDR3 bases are TGCGCCAGCAGCTTGGCCGCCGGGGAGCTGTTTTTT.

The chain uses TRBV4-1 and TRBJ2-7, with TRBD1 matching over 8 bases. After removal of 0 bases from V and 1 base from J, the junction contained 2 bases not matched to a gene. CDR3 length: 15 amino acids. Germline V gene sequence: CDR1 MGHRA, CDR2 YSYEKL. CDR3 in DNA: TGCGCCAGCAGCCAAGATCGGACAGGGTCCTACGAGCAGTACTTC. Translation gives CASSQDRTGSYEQYF.

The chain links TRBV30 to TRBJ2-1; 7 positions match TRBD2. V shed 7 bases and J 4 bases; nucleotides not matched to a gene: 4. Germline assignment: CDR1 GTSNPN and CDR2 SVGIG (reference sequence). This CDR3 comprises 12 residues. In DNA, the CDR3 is TGTGCCTACAAGCGGGATTACAATGAGCAGTTCTTC. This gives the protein CAYKRDYNEQFF.

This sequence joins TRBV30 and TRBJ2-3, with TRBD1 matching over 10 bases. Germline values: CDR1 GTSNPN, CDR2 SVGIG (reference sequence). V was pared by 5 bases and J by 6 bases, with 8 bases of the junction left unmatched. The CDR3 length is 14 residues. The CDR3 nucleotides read TGTGCCTGGGCCGGACAGGGGGTTTGGGATACGCAGTATTTT. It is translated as CAWAGQGVWDTQYF.

CDR3 sequence reads: CASSNLHEKLFF. The CDR3 coding sequence is TGTGCCAGCAGCAACCTTCATGAAAAACTGTTTTTT. The chain uses TRBV6-6 and TRBJ1-4; D gene ambiguous. Germline CDR1 and CDR2: MNHNY and SVGAGI (reference sequence). This CDR3 is 12 amino acids long. Trimming cost V 6 bases and J 6 bases, with 8 bases left between them.

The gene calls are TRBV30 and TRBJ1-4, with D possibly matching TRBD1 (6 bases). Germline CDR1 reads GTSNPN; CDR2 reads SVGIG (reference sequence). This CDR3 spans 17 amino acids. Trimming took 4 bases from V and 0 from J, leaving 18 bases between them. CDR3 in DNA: TGTGCCTGGACCGGGACAAGTCGTCTTGCAACTAATGAAAAACTGTTTTTT. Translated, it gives CAWTGTSRLATNEKLFF.

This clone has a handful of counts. The CDR3 loop is CASSEQNSPLHF. The CDR3 DNA is TGTGCCAGCAGCGAACAGAATTCACCCCTCCACTTT. The chain is built from TRBV2 and TRBJ1-6, with unresolved D. This CDR3 region has 12 residues. Trimming took off 6 bases at V and 7 bases at J, with 7 bases between the two ends. Germline-derived CDR1 and CDR2 are SNHLY and FYNNEI.

The CDR3: CASSLGPWVAEKLFF. The CDR3 DNA sequence: TGTGCCAGCAGCTTAGGCCCGTGGGTGGCAGAGAAACTGTTTTTT. This chain uses TRBV7-6 with TRBJ1-4; D call uncertain. Germline CDR1 and CDR2: SGHVS and FNYEAQ. The CDR3 totals 15 residues. Deletions cut 1 base from V and 11 bases from J, with 17 bases between.

This CDR3 is CASWTRANTGELFF. The DNA of the CDR3 is TGTGCCAGCTGGACCCGGGCGAACACCGGGGAGCTGTTTTTT. The chain couples TRBV6-5 to TRBJ2-2; D ambiguous. Germline V gene data show CDR1 as MNHEY and CDR2 as SVGAGI. This CDR3 comprises 14 residues. V was pared by 8 bases and J by 0 bases, with 10 bases between.

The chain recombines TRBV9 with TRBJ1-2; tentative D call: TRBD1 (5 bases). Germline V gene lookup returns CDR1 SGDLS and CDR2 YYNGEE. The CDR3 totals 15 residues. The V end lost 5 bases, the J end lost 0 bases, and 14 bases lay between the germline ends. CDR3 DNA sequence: TGTGCCAGCAGGGGGGACGGCAGCACTAACTATGGCTACACCTTC. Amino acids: CASRGDGSTNYGYTF.

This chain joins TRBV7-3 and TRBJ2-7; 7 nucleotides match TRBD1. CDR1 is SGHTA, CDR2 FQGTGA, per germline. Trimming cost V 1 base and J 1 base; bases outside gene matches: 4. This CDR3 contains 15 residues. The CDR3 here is CASSLNPGGSYEQYF. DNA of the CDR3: TGTGCCAGCAGCTTAAATCCAGGGGGATCCTACGAGCAGTACTTC.

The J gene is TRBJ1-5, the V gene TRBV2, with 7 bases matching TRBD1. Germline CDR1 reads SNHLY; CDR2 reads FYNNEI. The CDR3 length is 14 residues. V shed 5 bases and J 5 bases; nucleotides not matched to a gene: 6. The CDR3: CASSRQGRDQPQHF. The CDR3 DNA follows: TGTGCCAGCAGTCGACAGGGTAGGGATCAGCCCCAGCATTTT.

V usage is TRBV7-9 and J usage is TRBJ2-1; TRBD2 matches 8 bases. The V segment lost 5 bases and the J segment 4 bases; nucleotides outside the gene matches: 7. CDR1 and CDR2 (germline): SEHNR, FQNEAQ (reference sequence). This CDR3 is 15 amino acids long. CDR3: CASSPVAGPYNEQFF. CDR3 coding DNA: TGTGCCAGCAGCCCGGTAGCGGGGCCATACAATGAGCAGTTCTTC.

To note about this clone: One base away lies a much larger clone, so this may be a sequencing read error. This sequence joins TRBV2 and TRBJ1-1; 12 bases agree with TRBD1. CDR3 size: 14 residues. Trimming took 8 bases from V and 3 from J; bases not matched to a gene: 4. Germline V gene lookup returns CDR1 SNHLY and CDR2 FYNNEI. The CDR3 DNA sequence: TGTGCCAGCGGCGGGACAGGGGGCTACACTGAAGCTTTCTTT. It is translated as CASGGTGGYTEAFF.

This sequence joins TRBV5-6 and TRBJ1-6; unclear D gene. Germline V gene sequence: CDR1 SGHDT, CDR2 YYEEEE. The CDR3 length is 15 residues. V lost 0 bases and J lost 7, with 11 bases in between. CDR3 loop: CASSLVAGSNSPLHF. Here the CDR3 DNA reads TGTGCCAGCAGCTTGGTTGCAGGTTCAAATTCACCCCTCCACTTT.

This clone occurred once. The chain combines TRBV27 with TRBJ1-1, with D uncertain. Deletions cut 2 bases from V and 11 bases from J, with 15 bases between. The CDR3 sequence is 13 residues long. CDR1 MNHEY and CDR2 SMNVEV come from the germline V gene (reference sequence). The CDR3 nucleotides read TGTGCCAGCAGTTTAAAGGATCTAAACCAGGCTTTCTTT. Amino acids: CASSLKDLNQAFF.

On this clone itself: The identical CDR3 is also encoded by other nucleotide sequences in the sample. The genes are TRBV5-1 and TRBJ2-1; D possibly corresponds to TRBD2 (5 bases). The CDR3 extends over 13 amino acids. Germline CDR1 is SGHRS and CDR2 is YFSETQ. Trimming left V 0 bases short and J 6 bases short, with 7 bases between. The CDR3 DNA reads TGCGCCAGCAGCTTGGCCGGGGTCAATGAGCAGTTCTTC. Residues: CASSLAGVNEQFF.

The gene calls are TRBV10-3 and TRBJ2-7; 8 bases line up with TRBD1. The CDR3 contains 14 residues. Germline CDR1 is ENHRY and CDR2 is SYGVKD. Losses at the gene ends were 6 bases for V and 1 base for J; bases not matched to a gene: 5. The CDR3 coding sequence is TGTGCCATCAGGGACAGGGACCCTTCCTACGAGCAGTACTTC. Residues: CAIRDRDPSYEQYF.

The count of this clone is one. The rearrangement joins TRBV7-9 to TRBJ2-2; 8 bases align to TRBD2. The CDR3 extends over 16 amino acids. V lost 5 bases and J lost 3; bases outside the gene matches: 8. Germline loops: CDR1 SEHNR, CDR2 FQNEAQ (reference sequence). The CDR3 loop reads CASSPTGRADTGELFF. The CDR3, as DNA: TGTGCCAGCAGCCCTACCGGGAGGGCTGACACCGGGGAGCTGTTTTTT. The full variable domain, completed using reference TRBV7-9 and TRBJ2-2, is DTGVSQNPRHKITKRGQNVTFRCDPISEHNRLYWYRQTLGQGPEFLTYFQNEAQLEKSRLLSDRFSAERPKGSFSTLEIQRTEQGDSAMYLCASSPTGRADTGELFFGEGSRLTVL.

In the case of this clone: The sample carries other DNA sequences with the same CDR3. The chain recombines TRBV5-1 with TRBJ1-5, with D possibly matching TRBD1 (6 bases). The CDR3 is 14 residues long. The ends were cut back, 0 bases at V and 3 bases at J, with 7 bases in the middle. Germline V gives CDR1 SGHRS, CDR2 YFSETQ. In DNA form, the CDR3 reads TGCGCCAGCAGCTTGGGACAGGCCAATCAGCCCCAGCATTTT. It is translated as CASSLGQANQPQHF.

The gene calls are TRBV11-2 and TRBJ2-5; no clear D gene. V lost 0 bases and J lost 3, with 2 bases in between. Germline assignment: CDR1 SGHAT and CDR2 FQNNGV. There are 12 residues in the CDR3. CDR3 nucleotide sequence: TGTGCCAGCAGCTTAGAGGAAGAGACCCAGTACTTC. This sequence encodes CASSLEEETQYF. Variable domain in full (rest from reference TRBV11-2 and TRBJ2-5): EAGVAQSPRYKIIEKRQSVAFWCNPISGHATLYWYQQILGQGPKLLIQFQNNGVVDDSQLPKDRFSAERLKGVDSTLKIQPAKLEDSAVYLCASSLEEETQYFGPGTRLLVL.

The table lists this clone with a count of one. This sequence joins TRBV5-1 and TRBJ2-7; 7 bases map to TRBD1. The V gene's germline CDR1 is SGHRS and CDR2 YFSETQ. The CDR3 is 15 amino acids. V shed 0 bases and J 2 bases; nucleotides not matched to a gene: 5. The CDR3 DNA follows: TGCGCCAGCAGCTTGGTACCAGGGGGAACCTACGAGCAGTACTTC. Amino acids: CASSLVPGGTYEQYF.

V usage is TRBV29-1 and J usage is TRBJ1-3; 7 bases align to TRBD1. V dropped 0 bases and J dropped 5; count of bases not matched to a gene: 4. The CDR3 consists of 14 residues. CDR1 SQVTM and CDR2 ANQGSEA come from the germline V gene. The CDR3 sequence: CSVEDDRERNTIYF. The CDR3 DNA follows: TGCAGCGTTGAAGATGACAGGGAAAGAAACACCATATATTTT.